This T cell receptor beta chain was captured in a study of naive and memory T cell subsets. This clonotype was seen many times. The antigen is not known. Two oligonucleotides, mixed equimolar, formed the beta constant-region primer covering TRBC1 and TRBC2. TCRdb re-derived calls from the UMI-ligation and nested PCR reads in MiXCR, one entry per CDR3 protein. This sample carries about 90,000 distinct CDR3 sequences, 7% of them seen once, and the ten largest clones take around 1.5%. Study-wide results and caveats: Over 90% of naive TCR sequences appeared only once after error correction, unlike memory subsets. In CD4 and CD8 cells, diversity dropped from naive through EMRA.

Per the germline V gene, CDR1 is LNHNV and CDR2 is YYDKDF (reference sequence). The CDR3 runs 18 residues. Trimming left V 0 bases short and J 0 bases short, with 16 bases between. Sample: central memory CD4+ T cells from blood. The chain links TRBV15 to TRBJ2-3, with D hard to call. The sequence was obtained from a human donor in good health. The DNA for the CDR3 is TGTGCCACCAGCAGAGATCAACTTTCAGGCTCTAGCACAGATACGCAGTATTTT. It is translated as CATSRDQLSGSSTDTQYF. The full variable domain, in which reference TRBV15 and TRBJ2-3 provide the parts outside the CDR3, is DAMVIQNPRYQVTQFGKPVTLSCSQTLNHNVMYWYQQKSSQAPKLLFHYYDKDFNNEADTPDNFQSRRPNTSFCFLDIRSPGLGDTAMYLCATSRDQLSGSSTDTQYFGPGTRLTVL.